This T cell receptor beta chain was captured by sequencing in a study of identifying expanded T cells in peripheral blood. General study findings and limits: Across healthy donors, higher total template counts meant significantly greater approximately 2-week count variance.

Measured with immunoSEQ multiplex PCR; TCRdb has only the in-frame clones, and not every one. The repertoire includes about 90,000 clones, around 88% of them detected once, and around 5.6% sits in the top ten. In regard to this clone: Its target is unknown.

Collection occurred without any documented infections or immune events in donors. The sequence derives from a person aged 18-69 years in good health. Source material: blood.

CDR3 loop: CASSLSGYGYTF. In nucleotides, the CDR3 is TGTGCCAGCAGCCTCTCGGGCTATGGCTACACCTTC. The chain is built from TRBV16 and TRBJ1-2, with no clear D. This CDR3 is built from 12 residues. Trimming shortened V by 4 bases and J by 4 bases, and 7 bases separated the two germline ends. Per germline, CDR1 KGHSY and CDR2 FQNENV.